Below are 25 T cell receptor beta chains sequenced from a single sample in a study of CD8+ T cells in alopecia areata. RNA was isolated and reverse transcribed to cDNA, the sequencing template. Generated by immunoSEQ multiplex PCR, the TCRdb table keeps only in-frame clones and is missing some. The sample includes 110,000 or so clones, roughly 63% of them seen just once. Treatment reported: oral pan-JAK inhibitor, 5-10 mg twice daily. Sequenced here: CD8+ T cells sorted from blood, sampled at week 4, from a patient treated with tofacitinib. The receptors stem from a human donor with alopecia areata.

This clone was counted a few times. The genes are TRBV30 and TRBJ1-1, with a tentative D call TRBD1 (6 bases). This CDR3 is built from 13 residues. The V gene's germline CDR1 is GTSNPN and CDR2 SVGIG (reference sequence). V lost 3 bases and J lost 4, with 12 bases in between. Here the CDR3 reads CAWRSRGGTEAFF. The CDR3 DNA sequence: TGTGCCTGGAGAAGCAGGGGTGGCACTGAAGCTTTCTTT.

The sample holds a few counts of this clone. V is TRBV5-1 and J is TRBJ2-3, with no clear D. The germline gives CDR1 SGHRS, CDR2 YFSETQ. The CDR3 length is 13 residues. V was cut by 3 bases and J by 3 bases, with 8 bases left in between. This CDR3 is CASSSKGTDTQYF. CDR3 bases: TGCGCCAGCAGCTCGAAGGGAACAGATACGCAGTATTTT.

The genes are TRBV15 and TRBJ1-2, with 9 bases fitting TRBD1. The V gene end was trimmed by 3 bases and the J gene end by 7 bases; junction bases not matched to a gene: 6. This CDR3 region has 14 residues. Germline values: CDR1 LNHNV, CDR2 YYDKDF (reference sequence). The CDR3 spells CATSRDRGGGGYTF. The CDR3 region has the DNA TGTGCCACCAGCAGGGACAGGGGAGGAGGTGGCTACACCTTC. Filled out from reference TRBV15 and TRBJ1-2, the complete variable domain reads DAMVIQNPRYQVTQFGKPVTLSCSQTLNHNVMYWYQQKSSQAPKLLFHYYDKDFNNEADTPDNFQSRRPNTSFCFLDIRSPGLGDTAMYLCATSRDRGGGGYTFGSGTRLTVV.

This clone was detected only once. The chain's CDR3 is CASSPPDRVYEQYF. CDR3 sequence (DNA): TGTGCCAGCAGCCCTCCGGACAGGGTCTACGAGCAGTACTTC. The rearrangement uses TRBV11-1 and TRBJ2-7; 8 nucleotides line up with TRBD1. Trimming took 5 bases from V and 3 from J; bases not matched to a gene: 6. Germline V gene lookup returns CDR1 SGHAT and CDR2 FQDESV (reference sequence). CDR3 length equals 14 residues.

V and J are TRBV25-1 and TRBJ2-2; no clear D. With 10 bases removed from V and 6 bases from J, the gap between germline ends came to 12 bases. Germline lookup yields CDR1 MGHDK and CDR2 SYGVNS. The CDR3 is made up of 12 amino acids. In nucleotides, the CDR3 is TGTGCCACCCGATTTGATGCCGGGGAGCTGTTTTTT. Its protein is CATRFDAGELFF.

V and J are TRBV30 and TRBJ2-7; 11 nucleotides align to TRBD1. Germline V CDR1 and CDR2: GTSNPN, SVGIG (reference sequence). CDR3 length equals 14 residues. Trimming cost V 0 bases and J 7 bases; bases outside gene matches: 5. CDR3 sequence: CAWSVGQGAGEQYF. In DNA form, the CDR3 reads TGTGCCTGGAGTGTTGGACAGGGGGCGGGGGAGCAGTACTTC.

This clone came up a few times. CDR3 in DNA: TGTGCCAGCAGCGAAGAATCCCTAGGGGATTCACCCCTCCACTTT. Translating gives CASSEESLGDSPLHF. V usage is TRBV7-9 and J usage is TRBJ1-6, with a possible D match to TRBD1 (5 bases). Germline V gene data show CDR1 as SEHNR and CDR2 as FQNEAQ (reference sequence). Deletions cut 5 bases from V and 8 bases from J, with 16 bases between. The CDR3 runs 15 residues.

The V and J genes are TRBV30 and TRBJ2-7, with unresolved D. V was shortened by 0 bases and J by 2 bases, with 2 bases between the two germline ends. The CDR3 totals 11 residues. CDR1 GTSNPN and CDR2 SVGIG come from the germline V gene (reference sequence). The CDR3 DNA sequence: TGTGCCTGGAGTGTCGCCTACGAGCAGTACTTC. Encoded protein: CAWSVAYEQYF.

The chain uses TRBV7-9 and TRBJ1-2; the D gene is possibly TRBD1 (6 bases). V was trimmed by 4 bases and J by 4 bases, leaving 22 bases between them. Germline loops: CDR1 SEHNR, CDR2 FQNEAQ (reference sequence). This CDR3 has 17 residues. This CDR3 is CASSSLRDIRVSYGYTF. The CDR3 nucleotides read TGTGCCAGCAGCTCATTAAGGGACATCCGAGTTTCCTATGGCTACACCTTC.

The chain carries TRBV7-8 and TRBJ2-7, with D perhaps TRBD1 (6 bases). CDR1 is SGHVS, CDR2 FQNEAQ, per germline. Between the trimmed V and J ends, which lost 5 bases and 1 base, there was a span of 12 bases. The CDR3 has 14 amino acids. In DNA, the CDR3 is TGTGCCAGCAGCCCTAGGACAGTGTCCTACGAGCAGTACTTC. It yields the protein CASSPRTVSYEQYF. Supplemented by reference TRBV7-8 and TRBJ2-7, the full variable domain reads GAGVSQSPRYKVAKRGQDVALRCDPISGHVSLFWYQQALGQGPEFLTYFQNEAQLDKSGLPSDRFFAERPEGSVSTLKIQRTQQEDSAVYLCASSPRTVSYEQYFGPGTRLTVT.

The V and J genes are TRBV29-1 and TRBJ2-7, with TRBD1 as a possible D gene (6 bases). The CDR3 length is 14 residues. V shed 3 bases and J shed 0 bases, with 12 bases lying between them. Germline V CDR1 and CDR2: SQVTM, ANQGSEA. CDR3 in DNA: TGCAGCGTTGAGAAGGACAGTAGCTCCTACGAGCAGTACTTC. Translating it yields CSVEKDSSSYEQYF.

This chain joins TRBV10-3 and TRBJ2-5; 10 bases fit TRBD1. V gave up 3 bases and J gave up 4 bases; unmatched junction bases: 5. This CDR3 region has 15 residues. CDR1 ENHRY and CDR2 SYGVKD come from the germline V gene. This chain's CDR3 is CAISDPGTGVETQYF. In nucleotides, the CDR3 is TGTGCCATCAGTGATCCCGGGACAGGGGTAGAGACCCAGTACTTC.

The chain recombines TRBV30 with TRBJ1-2, with a weak D call TRBD1 (5 bases). Germline V gene data show CDR1 as GTSNPN and CDR2 as SVGIG (reference sequence). CDR3 size: 13 residues. V lost 4 bases and J 4 bases, leaving 13 bases between the germline ends. CDR3 in DNA: TGTGCCTGGATGGGGCTTGGAGGCTATGGCTACACCTTC. It yields the protein CAWMGLGGYGYTF.

The V and J genes are TRBV2 and TRBJ2-2; D is uncertain. V lost 5 bases to trimming and J lost 0 bases, with 16 bases between them. The germline V gene has CDR1 SNHLY and CDR2 FYNNEI. CDR3 length equals 17 residues. In DNA, the CDR3 is TGTGCCAGCAGTTGGGGTAGAAGAAACGCGAACACCGGGGAGCTGTTTTTT. This codes for CASSWGRRNANTGELFF.

This chain joins TRBV30 and TRBJ1-6, with TRBD1 as a possible D gene (6 bases). Germline V lookup: CDR1 GTSNPN, CDR2 SVGIG (reference sequence). The V gene lost 7 bases and the J gene lost 9 bases, with 19 bases spanning the gap. The CDR3 totals 14 residues. CDR3 DNA: TGTGCCTCCCTACCGGGACACGGGTTTTCACCCCTCCACTTT. Protein sequence: CASLPGHGFSPLHF.

The V call is TRBV29-1, the J call TRBJ2-1; 7 bases match TRBD1. This CDR3 has 13 amino acids. V shed 4 bases and J 9 bases; nucleotides not matched to a gene: 9. Germline assignment: CDR1 SQVTM and CDR2 ANQGSEA. The CDR3 nucleotides are TGCAGCGTTGTAGGGGGCGATGGATCTGAGCAGTTCTTC. Amino acids: CSVVGGDGSEQFF.

This clone was detected once. The chain recombines TRBV15 with TRBJ2-5; TRBD2 aligns across 8 bases. The V segment lost 6 bases and the J segment 4 bases; nucleotides outside the gene matches: 10. Germline V gives CDR1 LNHNV, CDR2 YYDKDF (reference sequence). The CDR3 is 15 amino acids. The CDR3 loop reads CATSFGRGARETQYF. The CDR3 coding sequence is TGTGCCACCAGTTTCGGGCGGGGGGCCCGAGAGACCCAGTACTTC.

This clone was detected only once. This chain connects TRBV9 to TRBJ1-1; D gene uncertain. V was trimmed by 0 bases and J by 6 bases, leaving 6 bases between them. The CDR3 runs 12 residues. Germline V gives CDR1 SGDLS, CDR2 YYNGEE. CDR3 in amino acids: CASSVGESEAFF. In DNA, the CDR3 is TGTGCCAGCAGCGTAGGGGAGTCTGAAGCTTTCTTT.

This chain joins TRBV28 and TRBJ2-3, with 7 bases that match TRBD2. The junction had 1 base not matched to a gene; V was cut back by 4 bases and J by 9 bases. Per germline, CDR1 MDHEN and CDR2 SYDVKM. CDR3 length equals 11 residues. CDR3 in DNA: TGTGCCAGCAGTTCCGGGGGGACGCAGTATTTT. It translates to CASSSGGTQYF.

This chain connects TRBV29-1 to TRBJ2-1, with D perhaps matching TRBD1 or TRBD2 (5 bases each). CDR1 SQVTM and CDR2 ANQGSEA come from the germline V gene. This CDR3 contains 12 residues. V was clipped by 6 bases and J by 5 bases, with 11 bases between them. CDR3: CSVLGTDNEQFF. CDR3 DNA sequence: TGCAGCGTCCTCGGGACGGACAATGAGCAGTTCTTC.

This clone has only a few counts. V gene TRBV29-1 combines with J gene TRBJ2-7; D tentatively reads TRBD1 or TRBD2 (5 bases each). Looked up from germline, CDR1 is SQVTM and CDR2 is ANQGSEA. The V and J ends lost 6 bases and 2 bases respectively, with 8 bases between them. The CDR3 length is 11 residues. The CDR3 DNA reads TGCAGCGTACGGGACGCCTACGAGCAGTACTTC. This encodes CSVRDAYEQYF.

This chain uses TRBV27 with TRBJ2-1, with D maybe TRBD1 (6 bases). The CDR3 is 15 residues long. V lost 5 bases, J lost 6 bases, and 17 bases lay in between. Germline V gene sequence: CDR1 MNHEY, CDR2 SMNVEV (reference sequence). CDR3 region: CASSPEGVEFNEQFF. CDR3 nucleotide sequence: TGTGCCAGCAGTCCAGAGGGGGTGGAGTTCAATGAGCAGTTCTTC.

The CDR3 coding sequence is TGTGCCTGGGCCGGCCCCCTTCTCCACTTT. Translating gives CAWAGPLLHF. The chain has TRBV30 and TRBJ1-6, with D unclear. The CDR3 is 10 residues long. The V gene's germline CDR1 is GTSNPN and CDR2 SVGIG (reference sequence). The V and J ends lost 5 bases and 16 bases respectively, with 12 bases between them.

The chain is built from TRBV9 and TRBJ2-5, with TRBD1 matching over 8 bases. The CDR3 sequence is 19 residues long. V was clipped by 2 bases and J by 4 bases; unmatched bases: 19. Germline CDR1 and CDR2: SGDLS and YYNGEE. The CDR3 spells CASSVSGALTGDGRETQYF. CDR3 in DNA: TGTGCCAGCAGCGTTAGTGGTGCTTTGACAGGGGATGGGAGAGAGACCCAGTACTTC. The whole variable domain, remainder taken from reference TRBV9 and TRBJ2-5, is DSGVTQTPKHLITATGQRVTLRCSPRSGDLSVYWYQQSLDQGLQFLIQYYNGEERAKGNILERFSAQQFPDLHSELNLSSLELGDSALYFCASSVSGALTGDGRETQYFGPGTRLLVL.

The V call is TRBV29-1, the J call TRBJ1-1, with D perhaps matching TRBD1 (6 bases). Trimming removed 6 bases at V and 5 bases at J, with 19 bases between. Germline CDR1 and CDR2: SQVTM and ANQGSEA. The CDR3 is 14 amino acids. CDR3: CSVEQGWRGTEAFF. CDR3 sequence (DNA): TGCAGCGTCGAACAGGGCTGGAGGGGAACTGAAGCTTTCTTT.